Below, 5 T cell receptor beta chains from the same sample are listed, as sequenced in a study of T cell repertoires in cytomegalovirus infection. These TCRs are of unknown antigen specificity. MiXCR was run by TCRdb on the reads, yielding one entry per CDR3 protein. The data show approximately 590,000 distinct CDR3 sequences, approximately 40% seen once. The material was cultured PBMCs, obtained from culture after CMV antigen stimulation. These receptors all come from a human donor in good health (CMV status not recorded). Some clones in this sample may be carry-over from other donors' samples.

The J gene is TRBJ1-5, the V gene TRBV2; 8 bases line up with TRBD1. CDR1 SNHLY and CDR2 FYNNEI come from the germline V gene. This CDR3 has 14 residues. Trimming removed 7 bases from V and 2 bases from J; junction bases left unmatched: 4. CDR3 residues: CASTKGQGNQPQHF. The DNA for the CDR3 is TGTGCCAGCACCAAGGGACAGGGCAATCAGCCCCAGCATTTT.

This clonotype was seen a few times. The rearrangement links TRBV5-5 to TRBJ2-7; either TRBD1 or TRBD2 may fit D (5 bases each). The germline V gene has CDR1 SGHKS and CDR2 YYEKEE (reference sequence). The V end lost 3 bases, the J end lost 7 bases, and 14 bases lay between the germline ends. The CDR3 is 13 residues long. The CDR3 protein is CASSSGDRAEQYF. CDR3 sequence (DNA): TGTGCCAGCAGCTCCGGGGACCGTGCAGAGCAGTACTTC.

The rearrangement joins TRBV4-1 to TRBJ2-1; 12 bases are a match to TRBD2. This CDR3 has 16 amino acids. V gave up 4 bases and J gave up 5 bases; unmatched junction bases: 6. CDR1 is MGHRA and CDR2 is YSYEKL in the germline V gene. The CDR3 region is CASSPVTSGGHNEQFF. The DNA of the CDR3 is TGCGCCAGCAGCCCTGTGACTAGCGGGGGCCACAATGAGCAGTTCTTC.

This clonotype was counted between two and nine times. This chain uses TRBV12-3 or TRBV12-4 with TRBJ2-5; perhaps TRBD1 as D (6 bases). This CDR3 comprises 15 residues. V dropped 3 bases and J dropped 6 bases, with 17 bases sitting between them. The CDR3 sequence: CASSLGAAGVKTQYF. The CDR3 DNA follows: TGTGCCAGCAGTTTGGGGGCCGCCGGTGTTAAGACCCAGTACTTC.

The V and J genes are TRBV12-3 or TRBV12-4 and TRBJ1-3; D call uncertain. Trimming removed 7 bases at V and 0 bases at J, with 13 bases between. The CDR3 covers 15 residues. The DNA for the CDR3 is TGTGCCAGCAACCTTCCTGGGATCTCTGGAAACACCATATATTTT. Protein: CASNLPGISGNTIYF.